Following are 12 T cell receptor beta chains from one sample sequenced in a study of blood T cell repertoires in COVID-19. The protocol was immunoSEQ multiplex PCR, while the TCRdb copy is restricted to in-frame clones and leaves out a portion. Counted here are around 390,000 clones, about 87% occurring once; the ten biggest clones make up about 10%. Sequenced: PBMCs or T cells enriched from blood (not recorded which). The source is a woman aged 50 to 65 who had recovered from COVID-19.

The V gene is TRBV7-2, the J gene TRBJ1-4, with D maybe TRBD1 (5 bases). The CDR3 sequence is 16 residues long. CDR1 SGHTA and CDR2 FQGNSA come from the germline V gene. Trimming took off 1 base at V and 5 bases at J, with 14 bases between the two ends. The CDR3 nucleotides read TGTGCCAGCAGCTTAGTCAGCGGGGCAGAGAATGAAAAACTGTTTTTT. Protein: CASSLVSGAENEKLFF. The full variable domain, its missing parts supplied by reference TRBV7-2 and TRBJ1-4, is GAGVSQSPSNKVTEKGKDVELRCDPISGHTALYWYRQSLGQGLEFLIYFQGNSAPDKSGLPSDRFSAERTGGSVSTLTIQRTQQEDSAVYLCASSLVSGAENEKLFFGSGTQLSVL.

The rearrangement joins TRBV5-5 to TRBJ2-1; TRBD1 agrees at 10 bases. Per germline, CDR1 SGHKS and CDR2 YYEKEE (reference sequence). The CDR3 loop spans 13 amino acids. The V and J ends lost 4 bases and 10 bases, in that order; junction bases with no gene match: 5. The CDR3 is CASSRQGAMEQFF. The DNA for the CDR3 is TGTGCCAGCAGCCGACAGGGGGCTATGGAGCAGTTCTTC.

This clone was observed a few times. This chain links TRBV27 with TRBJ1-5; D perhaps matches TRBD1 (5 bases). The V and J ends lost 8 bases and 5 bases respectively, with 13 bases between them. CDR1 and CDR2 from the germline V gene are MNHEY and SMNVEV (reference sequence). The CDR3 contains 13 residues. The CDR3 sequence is CASSGNRYQPQHF. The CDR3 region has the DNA TGTGCCAGCTCAGGGAATAGGTATCAGCCCCAGCATTTT.

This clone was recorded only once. The CDR3 nucleotides are TGCGCCAGCAGCTTGGCGGGTCGTCTAGCTTTCTTT. This codes for CASSLAGRLAFF. The chain employs TRBV5-1 and TRBJ1-1; D remains ambiguous. V was shortened by 0 bases and J by 10 bases, with 10 bases between the two germline ends. The CDR3 loop spans 12 amino acids. Germline CDR1 is SGHRS and CDR2 is YFSETQ.

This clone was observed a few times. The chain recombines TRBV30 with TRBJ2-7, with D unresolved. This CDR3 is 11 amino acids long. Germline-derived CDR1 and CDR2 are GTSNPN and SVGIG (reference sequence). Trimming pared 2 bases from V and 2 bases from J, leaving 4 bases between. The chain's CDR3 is CAWSRTYEQYF. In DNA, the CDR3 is TGTGCCTGGAGTCGTACCTACGAGCAGTACTTC.

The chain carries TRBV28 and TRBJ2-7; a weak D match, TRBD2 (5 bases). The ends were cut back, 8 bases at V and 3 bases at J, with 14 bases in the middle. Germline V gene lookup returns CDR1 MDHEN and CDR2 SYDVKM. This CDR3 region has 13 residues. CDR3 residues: CASRPGNLYEQYF. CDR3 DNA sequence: TGTGCCAGCCGACCGGGGAACCTCTACGAGCAGTACTTC.

CDR3 sequence (DNA): TGTGCCAGCATCTACGGCGCGGGTGGGGAAGCTTTCTTT. This translates into CASIYGAGGEAFF. The V and J genes are TRBV28 and TRBJ1-1; D uncertain. Germline assignment: CDR1 MDHEN and CDR2 SYDVKM. V lost 7 bases and J 8 bases, leaving 17 bases between the germline ends. The CDR3 is 13 amino acids.

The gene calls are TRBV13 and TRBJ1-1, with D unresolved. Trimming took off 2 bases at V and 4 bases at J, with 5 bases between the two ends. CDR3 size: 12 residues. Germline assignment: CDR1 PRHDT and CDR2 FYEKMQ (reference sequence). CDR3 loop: CASSLFSTEAFF. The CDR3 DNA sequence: TGTGCCAGCAGCTTATTCTCCACTGAAGCTTTCTTT.

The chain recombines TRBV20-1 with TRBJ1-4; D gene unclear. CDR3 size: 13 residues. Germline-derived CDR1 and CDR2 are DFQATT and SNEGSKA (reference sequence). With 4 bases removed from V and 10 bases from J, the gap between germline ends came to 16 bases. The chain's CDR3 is CSATDTPGGKLFF. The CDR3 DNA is TGCAGTGCTACTGACACACCAGGAGGAAAACTGTTTTTT.

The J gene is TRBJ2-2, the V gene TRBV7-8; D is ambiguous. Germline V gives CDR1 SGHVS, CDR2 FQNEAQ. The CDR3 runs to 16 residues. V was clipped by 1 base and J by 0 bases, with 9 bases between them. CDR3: CASSLGLIPNTGELFF. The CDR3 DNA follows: TGTGCCAGCAGCTTAGGGCTTATACCGAACACCGGGGAGCTGTTTTTT.

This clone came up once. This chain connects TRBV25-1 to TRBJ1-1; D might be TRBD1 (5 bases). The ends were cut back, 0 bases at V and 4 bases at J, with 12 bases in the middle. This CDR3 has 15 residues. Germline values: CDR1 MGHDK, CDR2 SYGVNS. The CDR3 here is CASSEYRSGGTEAFF. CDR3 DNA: TGTGCCAGCAGTGAATATCGATCGGGGGGCACTGAAGCTTTCTTT.

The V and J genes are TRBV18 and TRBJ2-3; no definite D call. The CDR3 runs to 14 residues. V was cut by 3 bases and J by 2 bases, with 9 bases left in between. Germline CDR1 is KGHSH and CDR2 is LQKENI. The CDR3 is CASSPTRNTDTQYF. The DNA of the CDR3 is TGTGCCAGCTCACCGACGAGGAACACAGATACGCAGTATTTT.